These 32 T cell receptor beta chains were sequenced from one sample in a study of shared clonotypes between healthy human individuals. Naive CD8 isolation took CD45RO-negative cells positively selected for CCR7 and excluded terminally differentiated effector memory CD45RA+ cells. Repertoires were generated with immunoSEQ multiplex PCR, while TCRdb's copy carries only in-frame clones and drops some. The sample lists 1.5 million to 2.5 million clones; about 95% were seen once. Input material: naive CD8+ T cells sorted from blood. Source of these receptors: a man aged 18 to 30 in good health.

This chain links TRBV19 with TRBJ2-1; 9 nucleotides agree with TRBD2. The V gene's germline CDR1 is LNHDA and CDR2 SQIVND (reference sequence). V trimming: 0 bases; J trimming: 4 bases; junction bases outside the gene matches: 4. The CDR3 length is 16 residues. CDR3 coding DNA: TGTGCCAGTAGTATAGAGGGCGGGAGGGCGTACAATGAGCAGTTCTTC. Its protein is CASSIEGGRAYNEQFF.

The chain joins TRBV27 to TRBJ1-2; 8 positions match TRBD1. Losses at the gene ends were 4 bases for V and 7 bases for J; bases not matched to a gene: 8. CDR1 is MNHEY, CDR2 SMNVEV, per germline (reference sequence). The CDR3 runs to 14 residues. The CDR3 region is CASSSMAGGIGYTF. CDR3 bases: TGTGCCAGCAGTTCTATGGCAGGGGGCATTGGCTACACCTTC.

The CDR3 reads CASSQSPQDYEQYF. DNA of the CDR3: TGCGCCAGCAGCCAGAGCCCCCAGGACTACGAGCAGTACTTC. The chain has TRBV4-3 and TRBJ2-7; no clear D gene. Deletions cut 3 bases from V and 3 bases from J, with 12 bases between. This CDR3 has 14 amino acids. Germline V CDR1 and CDR2: LGHNA, YSLEER.

The chain has TRBV4-1 and TRBJ2-2, with 8 bases aligning to TRBD1. The V gene end was trimmed by 0 bases and the J gene end by 4 bases; junction bases not matched to a gene: 10. This CDR3 has 18 residues. Per the germline V gene, CDR1 is MGHRA and CDR2 is YSYEKL. For the CDR3, the DNA is TGCGCCAGCAGCCAAGATCCCCTGACAGGGGCCACCACCGGGGAGCTGTTTTTT. This gives the protein CASSQDPLTGATTGELFF.

V is TRBV30 and J is TRBJ1-2; no clear D gene. This CDR3 region has 13 residues. Germline assignment: CDR1 GTSNPN and CDR2 SVGIG (reference sequence). With 1 base removed from V and 6 bases from J, the gap between germline ends came to 12 bases. The CDR3: CAWSGLGIDGYTF. As DNA, the CDR3 is TGTGCCTGGAGTGGATTGGGTATTGATGGCTACACCTTC.

This clone was picked up one time. This chain uses TRBV27 with TRBJ2-7; no clear D. Trimming took off 6 bases at V and 3 bases at J, with 9 bases between the two ends. The CDR3 covers 12 residues. CDR1 is MNHEY, CDR2 SMNVEV, per germline (reference sequence). CDR3 sequence reads: CASSESGYEQYF. In DNA form, the CDR3 reads TGTGCCAGCAGCGAATCAGGCTACGAGCAGTACTTC.

The genes are TRBV27 and TRBJ2-5, with no clear D. The CDR3 runs to 15 residues. The ends were cut back, 0 bases at V and 2 bases at J, with 10 bases in the middle. Per the germline V gene, CDR1 is MNHEY and CDR2 is SMNVEV (reference sequence). The CDR3 DNA reads TGTGCCAGCAGTTTATCGGACGGTTCTCAAGAGACCCAGTACTTC. Translating it yields CASSLSDGSQETQYF.

The CDR3 protein is CASRLDRGTQKLFF. CDR3 DNA sequence: TGTGCCAGCAGATTGGACAGGGGAACACAAAAACTGTTTTTT. The chain carries TRBV28 and TRBJ1-4; TRBD1 agrees at 9 bases. CDR1 is MDHEN and CDR2 is SYDVKM in the germline V gene. The ends lost 6 bases at V and 9 bases at J; junction bases unmatched: 8. The CDR3 loop spans 14 amino acids.

The chain has TRBV13 and TRBJ2-3; 8 bases are a match to TRBD2. The CDR3 covers 13 residues. Germline CDR1 is PRHDT and CDR2 is FYEKMQ (reference sequence). Trimming cost V 6 bases and J 3 bases; bases outside gene matches: 2. CDR3 bases: TGTGCCAGCAGTAGCGGGGCTACAGATACGCAGTATTTT. It encodes CASSSGATDTQYF.

The rearrangement uses TRBV7-9 and TRBJ1-4, with a weak D call TRBD1 (6 bases). V was trimmed by 2 bases and J by 3 bases, leaving 10 bases between them. This CDR3 is 15 amino acids long. Germline V gene data show CDR1 as SEHNR and CDR2 as FQNEAQ (reference sequence). The CDR3 region has the DNA TGTGCCAGCAGCTTACAACAGGGTCCTAATGAAAAACTGTTTTTT. This encodes CASSLQQGPNEKLFF. The full variable domain, in which reference TRBV7-9 and TRBJ1-4 provide the parts outside the CDR3, is DTGVSQNPRHKITKRGQNVTFRCDPISEHNRLYWYRQTLGQGPEFLTYFQNEAQLEKSRLLSDRFSAERPKGSFSTLEIQRTEQGDSAMYLCASSLQQGPNEKLFFGSGTQLSVL.

Details on this clone: This same CDR3 is encoded by further DNA sequences in the sample. The chain has TRBV27 and TRBJ1-2, with TRBD1 matching 7 bases. The junction had 3 bases not matched to a gene; V was cut back by 2 bases and J by 3 bases. Germline CDR1 is MNHEY and CDR2 is SMNVEV (reference sequence). This CDR3 comprises 14 residues. The CDR3 DNA reads TGTGCCAGCAGTTTAACCGGGACAGACTATGGCTACACCTTC. Translating gives CASSLTGTDYGYTF.

With regard to this clone: One end of the junction fails to match germline, which may point to a read error. This sequence joins TRBV16 and TRBJ2-3; D gene unclear. The CDR3 contains 12 residues. Germline V gene data show CDR1 as KGHSY and CDR2 as FQNENV. CDR3 amino acids: CASSQYTDTQYF. CDR3 in DNA: TGTGCCAGCAGTCAATACACAGATACGCAGTATTTT.

Of note for this clone: This specimen includes other DNA sequences encoding the same CDR3. The J gene is TRBJ2-7, the V gene TRBV11-2; D not certain. The CDR3 sequence is 11 residues long. Trimming removed 4 bases from V and 3 bases from J, with 4 bases in between. The germline gives CDR1 SGHAT, CDR2 FQNNGV. This CDR3 reads CASSWSYEQYF. DNA for the CDR3: TGTGCCAGCAGCTGGAGCTACGAGCAGTACTTC.

The rearrangement links TRBV4-1 to TRBJ2-5; 12 nucleotides agree with TRBD1. Germline V lookup: CDR1 MGHRA, CDR2 YSYEKL. Trimming took 3 bases from V and 5 from J; bases not matched to a gene: 4. The CDR3 consists of 15 residues. The CDR3 spells CASSQGDRGLETQYF. CDR3 coding DNA: TGCGCCAGCAGCCAGGGGGACAGGGGGCTTGAGACCCAGTACTTC.

The chain has TRBV15 and TRBJ2-5; D is perhaps TRBD1 (6 bases). The CDR3 spans 16 residues. CDR1 is LNHNV, CDR2 YYDKDF, per germline (reference sequence). V lost 1 base and J 2 bases, leaving 14 bases between the germline ends. In DNA form, the CDR3 reads TGTGCCACCAGCAGAGGGAATATGGGGACACAAGAGACCCAGTACTTC. Amino acid sequence: CATSRGNMGTQETQYF. Combining the CDR3 with reference TRBV15 and TRBJ2-5 gives the whole variable domain DAMVIQNPRYQVTQFGKPVTLSCSQTLNHNVMYWYQQKSSQAPKLLFHYYDKDFNNEADTPDNFQSRRPNTSFCFLDIRSPGLGDTAMYLCATSRGNMGTQETQYFGPGTRLLVL.

The chain links TRBV5-6 to TRBJ2-7, with D possibly TRBD2 on 7 matching bases. There are 14 residues in the CDR3. The V and J ends lost 4 bases and 3 bases respectively, with 14 bases between them. CDR1 SGHDT and CDR2 YYEEEE come from the germline V gene. CDR3 sequence: CASSIGGVGYEQYF. The CDR3 bases are TGTGCCAGCAGCATAGGGGGGGTTGGCTACGAGCAGTACTTC.

This chain uses TRBV19 with TRBJ1-5, with TRBD1 as a possible D gene (6 bases). Trimming took 1 base from V and 5 from J, leaving 21 bases between them. This CDR3 has 18 residues. Germline assignment: CDR1 LNHDA and CDR2 SQIVND (reference sequence). The CDR3 coding sequence is TGTGCCAGTAGTATAGGTGGGACATGGGGGGTGGAGTATCAGCCCCAGCATTTT. Amino acid sequence: CASSIGGTWGVEYQPQHF.

The chain joins TRBV28 to TRBJ2-4; TRBD2 matches 7 bases. This CDR3 comprises 15 residues. Per germline, CDR1 MDHEN and CDR2 SYDVKM. Trimming at V came to 3 bases and at J to 6 bases, leaving 8 bases not matched to a gene. CDR3 nucleotides: TGTGCCAGCAGTTTCGGCGGGGAGGGGACAAACATTCAGTACTTC. This codes for CASSFGGEGTNIQYF.

The V call is TRBV6-5, the J call TRBJ2-7; a weak D match, TRBD2 (6 bases). Germline-derived CDR1 and CDR2 are MNHEY and SVGAGI. V gave up 6 bases and J gave up 7 bases, with 13 bases separating them. This CDR3 contains 12 residues. CDR3 in amino acids: CASSYTSGEQYF. The CDR3 DNA reads as TGTGCCAGCAGCTATACGAGCGGGGAGCAGTACTTC.

The sample holds a few counts of this clone. The chain combines TRBV18 with TRBJ2-7; TRBD2 aligns across 9 bases. CDR1 and CDR2 from the germline V gene are KGHSH and LQKENI. The junction had 2 bases not matched to a gene; V was cut back by 4 bases and J by 1 base. CDR3 length: 14 residues. For the CDR3, the DNA is TGTGCCAGCTCACAAACTAGCGGGTCCTACGAGCAGTACTTC. It yields the protein CASSQTSGSYEQYF.

The chain joins TRBV9 to TRBJ1-5, with TRBD1 matching over 7 bases. The J segment lost 6 bases and the V segment lost 1 base, leaving 4 bases of the junction unmatched. This CDR3 region has 14 residues. Germline CDR1 and CDR2: SGDLS and YYNGEE. The CDR3 is CASSVQGGPQPQHF. The CDR3 nucleotides are TGTGCCAGCAGCGTACAAGGGGGCCCTCAGCCCCAGCATTTT.

This clone was seen repeatedly, ten times or more. This chain's CDR3 is CASSSGEGFSNQPQHF. Here the CDR3 DNA reads TGTGCCAGCAGTTCCGGAGAGGGGTTTAGCAATCAGCCCCAGCATTTT. The chain recombines TRBV28 with TRBJ1-5, with D possibly being TRBD1 (5 bases). The CDR3 covers 16 residues. From germline, CDR1 is MDHEN and CDR2 SYDVKM. The V end was cut by 4 bases, the J end by 0 bases, with 13 bases between.

This chain connects TRBV27 to TRBJ2-5, with 15 bases lining up with TRBD2. The CDR3 is 18 residues long. The V and J ends lost 4 bases and 0 bases, in that order; junction bases with no gene match: 6. Germline CDR1 MNHEY, CDR2 SMNVEV (reference sequence). As DNA, the CDR3 is TGTGCCAGCAGTTCGGGACTAGCGGGGGGACCGTACCAAGAGACCCAGTACTTC. Translated: CASSSGLAGGPYQETQYF.

J is TRBJ1-4 and V is TRBV27; 10 nucleotides match TRBD1. CDR1 is MNHEY, CDR2 SMNVEV, per germline (reference sequence). This CDR3 has 15 residues. The V segment lost 5 bases and the J segment 5 bases; nucleotides outside the gene matches: 5. CDR3 DNA sequence: TGTGCCAGCAGTGCCCCGGGACAGGGGAATGAAAAACTGTTTTTT. It yields the protein CASSAPGQGNEKLFF. The whole variable domain, filled in from reference TRBV27 and TRBJ1-4, reads EAQVTQNPRYLITVTGKKLTVTCSQNMNHEYMSWYRQDPGLGLRQIYYSMNVEVTDKGDVPEGYKVSRKEKRNFPLILESPSPNQTSLYFCASSAPGQGNEKLFFGSGTQLSVL.

The chain uses TRBV19 and TRBJ2-7; possible D gene TRBD2, 6 bases. V gave up 3 bases and J gave up 1 base, with 7 bases separating them. The CDR3 has 13 residues. CDR1 is LNHDA, CDR2 SQIVND, per germline (reference sequence). The chain's CDR3 is CASSMEGSYEQYF. The DNA for the CDR3 is TGTGCCAGTAGTATGGAGGGGTCCTACGAGCAGTACTTC.

For the CDR3, the DNA is TGTGCCAGCAGTGGACAGGGGTCTTGGGACGAGCAGTACTTC. Translation gives CASSGQGSWDEQYF. This chain uses TRBV2 with TRBJ2-7; 8 nucleotides align to TRBD1. Looked up from germline, CDR1 is SNHLY and CDR2 is FYNNEI. This CDR3 spans 14 amino acids. The V and J ends lost 4 bases and 5 bases, in that order; junction bases with no gene match: 7.

The CDR3 coding sequence is TGCGCCAGCAGTCAGAAGGGGACTAGCGGGGGGGCGGAGGAGACCCAGTACTTC. Its translation: CASSQKGTSGGAEETQYF. This chain joins TRBV4-1 and TRBJ2-5; 16 bases match TRBD2. CDR1 is MGHRA and CDR2 is YSYEKL in the germline V gene. This CDR3 comprises 18 residues. With V trimmed by 6 bases and J by 5 bases, 12 bases remained unmatched.

V gene TRBV4-1 combines with J gene TRBJ1-3; D is undetermined. Trimming removed 5 bases from V and 1 base from J, with 6 bases in between. Germline-derived CDR1 and CDR2 are MGHRA and YSYEKL. CDR3 length: 13 residues. CDR3: CASSSVSGNTIYF. The CDR3 DNA sequence: TGCGCCAGCAGCTCGGTTTCTGGAAACACCATATATTTT.

This clone was counted only a few times. The chain has TRBV13 and TRBJ2-5, with D possibly being TRBD2 (5 bases). CDR1 is PRHDT, CDR2 FYEKMQ, per germline (reference sequence). The V end lost 4 bases, the J end lost 9 bases, and 12 bases lay between the germline ends. This CDR3 comprises 12 residues. This chain's CDR3 is CASSSLLEAQYF. The CDR3 bases are TGTGCCAGCAGCTCTCTTCTGGAGGCCCAGTACTTC.

The V call is TRBV27, the J call TRBJ2-3; a possible D gene is TRBD2 (6 bases). Germline assignment: CDR1 MNHEY and CDR2 SMNVEV (reference sequence). This CDR3 is built from 15 residues. Trimming took off 5 bases at V and 6 bases at J, with 18 bases between the two ends. The chain's CDR3 is CASSARTPGDDTQYF. The CDR3 bases are TGTGCCAGCAGTGCTCGGACCCCGGGGGACGATACGCAGTATTTT.

This rearrangement joins TRBV6-5 to TRBJ1-5; no firm D call. Germline V gene data show CDR1 as MNHEY and CDR2 as SVGAGI. The CDR3 covers 15 residues. Trimming took off 6 bases at V and 1 base at J, with 13 bases between the two ends. CDR3 amino acids: CASSFSGLSNQPQHF. Here the CDR3 DNA reads TGTGCCAGCAGCTTCTCTGGGTTGAGCAATCAGCCCCAGCATTTT.

The rearrangement links TRBV10-3 to TRBJ2-7; 9 nucleotides agree with TRBD1. Losses at the gene ends were 2 bases for V and 4 bases for J; bases not matched to a gene: 9. CDR3 length equals 16 residues. Germline V CDR1 and CDR2: ENHRY, SYGVKD. Here the CDR3 reads CAISEATGGAGYEQYF. CDR3 sequence (DNA): TGTGCCATCAGTGAGGCTACAGGGGGCGCAGGATACGAGCAGTACTTC.